The clone carrying this T cell receptor beta chain was counted once. This sample was taken from a study of blood T cell repertoires in COVID-19. For the study at large: The United States, Italy and Spain provided the acute and convalescent COVID-19 samples. Nucleic acid was either cDNA or gDNA, and it came from T cells, B-cell-depleted T cells, or PBMCs.

Authors' data handling: The authors estimated nucleated cell counts from reference gene primer amplification. The table came from immunoSEQ multiplex PCR; TCRdb's copy has only in-frame clones and leaves some out. V, J and clone size reflect that table, while D and trimming were determined from the DNA. Here the sample spans tens of thousands of clones, just under 90% being singletons. The Seattle site enrolled patients during active infection and followed them longitudinally. This sequence was found in a woman in her sixties or seventies with COVID-19, enrolled during active disease. Source material: peripheral blood.

The CDR3 DNA reads TGTGCCAGTAGCAATAGCCAGAACACCGGGGAGCTGTTTTTT. Translation: CASSNSQNTGELFF. The chain joins TRBV19 to TRBJ2-2; D not resolved. Germline assignment: CDR1 LNHDA and CDR2 SQIVND (reference sequence). This CDR3 has 14 residues. Trimming left V 6 bases short and J 1 base short, with 9 bases between.